The 30 T cell receptor beta chains below come from one sample, sequenced in a study of cytotoxic CD8 clonotypes in ibrutinib-treated CLL. The data were produced by immunoSEQ multiplex PCR, yet TCRdb's version contains in-frame clones alone and is incomplete. The data contain roughly 180,000 clones, around three quarters of them singletons. Sample: PBMCs, taken after 24 months of ibrutinib treatment. Every receptor here comes from a human donor with chronic lymphocytic leukemia.

The gene calls are TRBV2 and TRBJ1-5, with D hard to call. Trimming took 1 base from V and 0 from J, leaving 7 bases between them. Germline V gives CDR1 SNHLY, CDR2 FYNNEI. This CDR3 region has 15 residues. For the CDR3, the DNA is TGTGCCAGCAGTGAAGAGTCTTATAGCAATCAGCCCCAGCATTTT. Protein: CASSEESYSNQPQHF.

This clone was detected a few times. The chain joins TRBV27 to TRBJ2-7; D is perhaps TRBD1 (6 bases). CDR1 is MNHEY, CDR2 SMNVEV, per germline (reference sequence). This CDR3 spans 14 amino acids. V lost 4 bases and J lost 5, with 15 bases in between. DNA of the CDR3: TGTGCCAGCAGTTATACGGGACATGGGAACGAGCAGTACTTC. It codes for CASSYTGHGNEQYF.

The chain employs TRBV7-9 and TRBJ2-1, with TRBD2 matching over 8 bases. The V gene end was trimmed by 2 bases and the J gene end by 6 bases; junction bases not matched to a gene: 12. Germline CDR1 reads SEHNR; CDR2 reads FQNEAQ (reference sequence). The CDR3 has 17 amino acids. The CDR3 loop reads CASSLFSGGPKFNEQFF. The CDR3 DNA reads TGTGCCAGCAGCTTATTTTCGGGAGGGCCTAAGTTCAATGAGCAGTTCTTC. Based on the CDR3 plus reference TRBV7-9 and TRBJ2-1, the full variable domain is DTGVSQNPRHKITKRGQNVTFRCDPISEHNRLYWYRQTLGQGPEFLTYFQNEAQLEKSRLLSDRFSAERPKGSFSTLEIQRTEQGDSAMYLCASSLFSGGPKFNEQFFGPGTRLTVL.

V usage is TRBV28 and J usage is TRBJ2-1; possible D gene TRBD2, 6 bases. V was pared by 5 bases and J by 6 bases, with 20 bases between. From germline, CDR1 is MDHEN and CDR2 SYDVKM. The CDR3 spans 16 residues. The DNA for the CDR3 is TGTGCCAGCAGTCACTCCGGGGGTGAGGAAGGCAATGAGCAGTTCTTC. This encodes CASSHSGGEEGNEQFF. Full variable domain (remainder filled in from reference TRBV28 and TRBJ2-1): DVKVTQSSRYLVKRTGEKVFLECVQDMDHENMFWYRQDPGLGLRLIYFSYDVKMKEKGDIPEGYSVSREKKERFSLILESASTNQTSMYLCASSHSGGEEGNEQFFGPGTRLTVL.

This rearrangement joins TRBV5-1 to TRBJ2-3, with TRBD2 matching 9 bases. The CDR3 is 16 amino acids. The germline gives CDR1 SGHRS, CDR2 YFSETQ. After removal of 0 bases from V and 5 bases from J, the junction contained 7 bases not matched to a gene. Here the CDR3 DNA reads TGCGCCAGCAGCTTGGAAGTAGCGGGAGAGGTAGATACGCAGTATTTT. The encoded protein is CASSLEVAGEVDTQYF.

This clone came up once. This chain's CDR3 is CAWGTGGPYEQYF. CDR3 coding DNA: TGTGCCTGGGGGACAGGGGGTCCCTACGAGCAGTACTTC. The chain uses TRBV30 and TRBJ2-7, with TRBD1 matching 11 bases. The length of the CDR3 is 13 residues. CDR1 and CDR2 from the germline V gene are GTSNPN and SVGIG (reference sequence). Germline trimming cut 5 bases from V and 2 bases from J; bases unmatched to any gene: 2.

The chain has TRBV6-5 and TRBJ2-2; the D gene is possibly TRBD2 (6 bases). V shed 6 bases and J shed 5 bases, with 10 bases lying between them. Germline V lookup: CDR1 MNHEY, CDR2 SVGAGI. The CDR3 totals 13 residues. DNA of the CDR3: TGTGCCAGCAGGCGGGATTCGACCGGGGAGCTGTTTTTT. Its protein is CASRRDSTGELFF.

V usage is TRBV13 and J usage is TRBJ2-1; D remains unclear. The V end lost 0 bases, the J end lost 8 bases, and 8 bases lay between the germline ends. The germline V gene encodes CDR1 PRHDT and CDR2 FYEKMQ (reference sequence). This CDR3 has 13 residues. The CDR3 region is CASSLGHVDEQFF. The CDR3, as DNA: TGTGCCAGCAGCTTAGGCCATGTCGATGAGCAGTTCTTC.

In its sample, this clone was seen a few times. CDR3 coding DNA: TGTGCCAGCAGCTTAGTGGCTAGCGGGAGTTTTGAGACCCAGTACTTC. It codes for CASSLVASGSFETQYF. The V call is TRBV11-2, the J call TRBJ2-5, with TRBD2 identical over 10 bases. This CDR3 region has 16 residues. Germline lookup yields CDR1 SGHAT and CDR2 FQNNGV. V was clipped by 1 base and J by 5 bases; unmatched bases: 7.

The gene calls are TRBV25-1 and TRBJ2-1; 10 bases are shared with TRBD2. V lost 1 base and J lost 7; bases outside the gene matches: 4. The CDR3 totals 15 residues. Germline V lookup: CDR1 MGHDK, CDR2 SYGVNS. The CDR3 is CASSEFSSGRNEQFF. As DNA, the CDR3 is TGTGCCAGCAGTGAATTCTCTAGCGGGAGAAATGAGCAGTTCTTC.

This clone was counted a few times. In DNA, the CDR3 is TGTGCCAGCAGCTTAGAGTCCTACAATGAGCAGTTCTTC. Translating gives CASSLESYNEQFF. The chain links TRBV7-2 to TRBJ2-1; D is unresolved. This CDR3 contains 13 residues. Trimming took 1 base from V and 1 from J, leaving 2 bases between them. Per the germline V gene, CDR1 is SGHTA and CDR2 is FQGNSA.

This clone occurred a few times. This chain connects TRBV6-5 to TRBJ2-7; TRBD2 is a possible D gene (5 bases). The CDR3 extends over 12 amino acids. Germline CDR1 reads MNHEY; CDR2 reads SVGAGI. Trimming removed 6 bases at V and 6 bases at J, with 12 bases between. The CDR3 DNA follows: TGTGCCAGCAGCCCGGGGTTCGGCGAGCAGTACTTC. It yields the protein CASSPGFGEQYF.

The V call is TRBV4-1, the J call TRBJ1-2, with 7 bases fitting TRBD1. CDR3 size: 15 residues. The V and J ends lost 1 base and 0 bases, in that order; junction bases with no gene match: 2. Germline CDR1 is MGHRA and CDR2 is YSYEKL. The CDR3 sequence: CASSQVGTANYGYTF. The DNA of the CDR3 is TGCGCCAGCAGCCAAGTCGGGACAGCTAACTATGGCTACACCTTC.

The chain employs TRBV5-1 and TRBJ2-2; 7 positions match TRBD2. CDR1 is SGHRS and CDR2 is YFSETQ in the germline V gene. Unmatched junction bases numbered 5, after V lost 0 bases and J lost 0 bases. The CDR3 is 17 amino acids. This chain's CDR3 is CASSLDSTSANTGELFF. CDR3 sequence (DNA): TGCGCCAGCAGCTTGGACAGCACTAGCGCGAACACCGGGGAGCTGTTTTTT. Based on the CDR3 plus reference TRBV5-1 and TRBJ2-2, the full variable domain is KAGVTQTPRYLIKTRGQQVTLSCSPISGHRSVSWYQQTPGQGLQFLFEYFSETQRNKGNFPGRFSGRQFSNSRSEMNVSTLELGDSALYLCASSLDSTSANTGELFFGEGSRLTVL.

The chain recombines TRBV18 with TRBJ1-5, with 9 nucleotides matching TRBD1. Germline assignment: CDR1 KGHSH and CDR2 LQKENI. V lost 2 bases, J lost 3 bases, and 8 bases stayed unmatched. This CDR3 spans 17 amino acids. CDR3 amino acids: CASSPSTGGRYNQPQHF. In DNA, the CDR3 is TGTGCCAGCTCACCAAGTACAGGGGGCCGCTACAATCAGCCCCAGCATTTT.

The chain joins TRBV5-8 to TRBJ2-1; D remains ambiguous. Trimming stripped 0 bases from V and 0 bases from J, with 10 bases between. This CDR3 region has 16 residues. Per germline, CDR1 SGHTS and CDR2 YDEGEE. CDR3 in DNA: TGTGCCAGCAGCTTGGTTTGGGGAAGCTCCTACAATGAGCAGTTCTTC. Amino acids: CASSLVWGSSYNEQFF.

V gene TRBV6-5 combines with J gene TRBJ2-1; 8 bases are a match to TRBD2. Germline CDR1 MNHEY, CDR2 SVGAGI. The CDR3 covers 14 residues. The trim removed 2 bases at V and 6 bases at J, leaving 3 bases unmatched. CDR3 bases: TGTGCCAGCAGTTACCCCGGGAGGGGCAATGAGCAGTTCTTC. Translating it yields CASSYPGRGNEQFF.

The count of this clone is one. This chain uses TRBV11-2 with TRBJ2-5; 7 bases align to TRBD1. V trimming: 5 bases; J trimming: 3 bases; junction bases outside the gene matches: 9. Per germline, CDR1 SGHAT and CDR2 FQNNGV. The CDR3 consists of 15 residues. CDR3 loop: CASSNHRGTEETQYF. CDR3 DNA: TGTGCCAGCAGCAACCACCGAGGGACAGAAGAGACCCAGTACTTC. The full variable domain, with the rest looked up from reference TRBV11-2 and TRBJ2-5, is EAGVAQSPRYKIIEKRQSVAFWCNPISGHATLYWYQQILGQGPKLLIQFQNNGVVDDSQLPKDRFSAERLKGVDSTLKIQPAKLEDSAVYLCASSNHRGTEETQYFGPGTRLLVL.

This clone came up once. The chain has TRBV6-5 and TRBJ2-4; D tentatively reads TRBD1 or TRBD2 (5 bases each). Trimming shortened V by 5 bases and J by 6 bases, and 11 bases separated the two germline ends. This CDR3 has 13 amino acids. Germline V lookup: CDR1 MNHEY, CDR2 SVGAGI. CDR3 DNA sequence: TGTGCCAGCAGTAAGGGACGGACAAACATTCAGTACTTC. This codes for CASSKGRTNIQYF.

Comment on this clone: Within the sample, other DNA sequences also encode this same CDR3. This rearrangement joins TRBV27 to TRBJ1-3; D gene unclear. V was pared by 6 bases and J by 4 bases, with 4 bases between. The length of the CDR3 is 11 residues. The V gene's germline CDR1 is MNHEY and CDR2 SMNVEV (reference sequence). The CDR3 DNA reads as TGTGCCAGCAGCTCCGGAAACACCATATATTTT. Translating it yields CASSSGNTIYF.

The rearrangement uses TRBV11-2 and TRBJ2-4, with D hard to call. CDR1 and CDR2 from the germline V gene are SGHAT and FQNNGV. The CDR3 contains 14 residues. V dropped 2 bases and J dropped 0 bases, with 5 bases sitting between them. This CDR3 is CASSLNLAKNIQYF. CDR3 nucleotides: TGTGCCAGCAGCTTAAATCTAGCCAAAAACATTCAGTACTTC.

The genes are TRBV5-6 and TRBJ2-1; TRBD1 agrees at 7 bases. CDR3 length equals 14 residues. V lost 3 bases, J lost 10 bases, and 10 bases stayed unmatched. Germline V gene data show CDR1 as SGHDT and CDR2 as YYEEEE. The CDR3 sequence: CASSSGQSWREQFF. The CDR3, as DNA: TGTGCCAGCAGCTCGGGACAGTCTTGGAGGGAGCAGTTCTTC.

This clone was detected a few times. The chain links TRBV10-3 to TRBJ1-4, with 7 bases fitting TRBD1. Germline V gene sequence: CDR1 ENHRY, CDR2 SYGVKD. Trimming cost V 11 bases and J 5 bases; bases outside gene matches: 14. This CDR3 region has 15 residues. The CDR3 is CASGDSRGANEKLFF. Here the CDR3 DNA reads TGTGCCTCGGGGGACAGCCGGGGCGCAAATGAAAAACTGTTTTTT.

The chain links TRBV19 to TRBJ2-3; tentatively, D is TRBD2 (5 bases). The V gene lost 7 bases and the J gene lost 2 bases, with 19 bases spanning the gap. Germline V gene sequence: CDR1 LNHDA, CDR2 SQIVND (reference sequence). The CDR3 is made up of 16 amino acids. The CDR3, as DNA: TGTGCCAGTACCCGACGGCCTTTCGGGAACACAGATACGCAGTATTTT. This gives the protein CASTRRPFGNTDTQYF.

The chain combines TRBV25-1 with TRBJ2-3, with TRBD2 matching 10 bases. Germline values: CDR1 MGHDK, CDR2 SYGVNS. The junction had 2 bases not matched to a gene; V was cut back by 7 bases and J by 4 bases. The CDR3 consists of 13 residues. This CDR3 is CASKLAGSDTQYF. The CDR3 nucleotides are TGTGCCAGCAAACTAGCGGGATCAGATACGCAGTATTTT.

This chain joins TRBV18 and TRBJ2-4; either TRBD1 or TRBD2 may fit D (6 bases each). Deletions cut 2 bases from V and 6 bases from J, with 17 bases between. CDR1 and CDR2 from the germline V gene are KGHSH and LQKENI. CDR3 length: 16 residues. CDR3 coding DNA: TGTGCCAGCTCACCATGGTCGGGGGCGGATGGAAACATTCAGTACTTC. It translates to CASSPWSGADGNIQYF. Full variable domain (remainder filled in from reference TRBV18 and TRBJ2-4): NAGVMQNPRHLVRRRGQEARLRCSPMKGHSHVYWYRQLPEEGLKFMVYLQKENIIDESGMPKERFSAEFPKEGPSILRIQQVVRGDSAAYFCASSPWSGADGNIQYFGAGTRLSVL.

The chain combines TRBV30 with TRBJ2-3, with D uncertain. V was pared by 0 bases and J by 3 bases, with 7 bases between. The germline CDR1 and CDR2 sequences are GTSNPN and SVGIG (reference sequence). The CDR3 totals 13 residues. The chain's CDR3 is CAWSVRETDTQYF. In DNA, the CDR3 is TGTGCCTGGAGTGTAAGGGAAACAGATACGCAGTATTTT.

The sample holds a few counts of this clone. The rearrangement uses TRBV21-1 and TRBJ2-1; the table's D call TRBD2 went unverified against the DNA. TRBV21-1 is an annotated pseudogene. This CDR3 has 14 residues. CDR3 bases: TGTGCCAGCAGCAAATGCGCAACTGCGGATGAGCAGTTCTTC. Amino acid sequence: CASSKCATADEQFF.

J is TRBJ2-1 and V is TRBV7-9; D tentatively fits TRBD1 or TRBD2 (6 bases each). Trimming pared 5 bases from V and 12 bases from J, leaving 17 bases between. Germline CDR1 SEHNR, CDR2 FQNEAQ (reference sequence). CDR3 length: 13 amino acids. The CDR3 region is CASSTSGGLVQFF. Here the CDR3 DNA reads TGTGCCAGCAGCACCTCCGGGGGCCTGGTGCAGTTCTTC.

The rearrangement joins TRBV11-1 to TRBJ1-2; D not resolved. From germline, CDR1 is SGHAT and CDR2 FQDESV (reference sequence). There are 12 residues in the CDR3. Trimming stripped 4 bases from V and 7 bases from J, with 10 bases between. The CDR3 DNA reads TGTGCCAGCAGCTCGTTAGGGAGTGGCTACACCTTC. This codes for CASSSLGSGYTF.